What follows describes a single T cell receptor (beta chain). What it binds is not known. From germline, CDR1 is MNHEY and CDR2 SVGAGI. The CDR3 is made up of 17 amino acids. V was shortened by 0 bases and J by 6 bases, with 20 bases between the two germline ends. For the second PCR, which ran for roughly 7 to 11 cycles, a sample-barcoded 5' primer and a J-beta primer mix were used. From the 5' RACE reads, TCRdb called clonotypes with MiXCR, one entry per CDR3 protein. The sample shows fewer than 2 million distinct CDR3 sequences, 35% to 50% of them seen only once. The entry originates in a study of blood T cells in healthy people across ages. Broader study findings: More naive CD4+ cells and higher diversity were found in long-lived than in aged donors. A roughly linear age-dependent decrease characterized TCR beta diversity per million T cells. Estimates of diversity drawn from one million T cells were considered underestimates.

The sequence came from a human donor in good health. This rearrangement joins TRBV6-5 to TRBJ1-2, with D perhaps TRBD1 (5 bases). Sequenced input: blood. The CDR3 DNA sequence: TGTGCCAGCAGTTACTCAAATACTGGGGACCGCGAGCATGGCTACACCTTC. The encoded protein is CASSYSNTGDREHGYTF.